The sequence of this T cell receptor beta chain was determined in a study of cytotoxic CD8 clonotypes in ibrutinib-treated CLL. This clone appeared once. Sequencing used immunoSEQ multiplex PCR; TCRdb keeps in-frame clones, though not all of them. The sample consists of around 310,000 clones, around four fifths of them appearing once. Per the germline V gene, CDR1 is ENHRY and CDR2 is SYGVKD. The CDR3 covers 15 residues. V dropped 4 bases and J dropped 4 bases, with 16 bases sitting between them. Sequenced here: PBMCs, sampled before ibrutinib treatment. The chain carries TRBV10-3 and TRBJ1-2; a possible D gene is TRBD1 (5 bases). The receptor was derived from a human donor with chronic lymphocytic leukemia. CDR3 in amino acids: CAISGRVGLLYGYTF. CDR3 coding DNA: TGTGCCATCAGTGGGCGGGTGGGGCTTCTCTATGGCTACACCTTC.